Following are 27 T cell receptor beta chains from one sample sequenced in a study of spatial heterogeneity in lung cancer. Time point described: sample taken at primary tumor resection. Without sorting, whole RNA was sequenced from tumor, nontumor lung or frozen PBMC. TCRdb recomputed calls from the 5' RACE reads with MiXCR, one row per CDR3 protein. The sample shows about 13,000 distinct CDR3 sequences, over 5% of them seen only once. Sequenced here: lung tumor tissue, sampled at surgery. The receptors come from a human donor with early-stage non-small cell lung cancer.

This clonotype was counted many times. The size of this beta chain means little, since it is a stray read in a library made for alpha chains. J is TRBJ1-1 and V is TRBV30; D gene ambiguous. The CDR3 is 13 amino acids. The V end lost 2 bases, the J end lost 4 bases, and 11 bases lay between the germline ends. Germline V gene data show CDR1 as GTSNPN and CDR2 as SVGIG (reference sequence). DNA for the CDR3: TGTGCCTGGAGTCCCGGACGAAGCACTGAAGCTTTCTTT. Translated, it gives CAWSPGRSTEAFF.

This clonotype was detected many times. Since it is a stray read in a library aimed at alpha chains, this beta chain has a size that is not meaningful. The rearrangement joins TRBV6-2 or TRBV6-3 to TRBJ2-7, with D uncertain. Trimming removed 0 bases from V and 0 bases from J, with 9 bases in between. This CDR3 spans 15 amino acids. Per germline, CDR1 MNHEY and CDR2 SVGEGT. The CDR3 spells CASSYSTSSSYEQYV. The CDR3 nucleotides are TGTGCCAGCAGTTACTCGACCAGTAGCTCCTACGAGCAGTACGTC.

This clonotype was observed at least ten times. The library was built for alpha chains, so this beta chain is an off-target read and its size means little. The chain recombines TRBV7-8 with TRBJ1-1; TRBD1 matches at 10 bases. Germline V gene sequence: CDR1 SGHVS, CDR2 FQNEAQ. V shed 1 base, J shed 3 bases, and the junction held 2 bases outside the gene matches. The CDR3 consists of 15 residues. CDR3 protein: CASSLGTGGDTEAFF. The CDR3 nucleotides are TGTGCCAGCAGCTTAGGGACAGGGGGAGACACTGAAGCTTTCTTT. The whole variable domain, remainder taken from reference TRBV7-8 and TRBJ1-1, is GAGVSQSPRYKVAKRGQDVALRCDPISGHVSLFWYQQALGQGPEFLTYFQNEAQLDKSGLPSDRFFAERPEGSVSTLKIQRTQQEDSAVYLCASSLGTGGDTEAFFGQGTRLTVV.

Of note for this clonotype: This beta chain lies outside the target of a library built for alpha chains; its clone size means little. The chain uses TRBV20-1 and TRBJ2-5, with a possible D match to TRBD1 (6 bases). Between the trimmed V and J ends, which lost 6 bases and 1 base, there was a span of 21 bases. CDR1 DFQATT and CDR2 SNEGSKA come from the germline V gene (reference sequence). The CDR3 consists of 16 residues. The CDR3 loop reads CSALAAAGALQETQYF. The DNA of the CDR3 is TGCAGTGCCCTCGCAGCGGCAGGGGCGCTCCAAGAGACCCAGTACTTC.

This clonotype is medium-sized within its sample. For a library built for alpha chains, this beta chain is a stray read; little rests on its size. The rearrangement links TRBV7-3 to TRBJ2-1; 7 bases fit TRBD1. The J segment lost 0 bases and the V segment lost 8 bases, leaving 4 bases of the junction unmatched. Germline V lookup: CDR1 SGHTA, CDR2 FQGTGA. The CDR3 sequence is 14 residues long. The CDR3 DNA sequence: TGTGCCAGCGCACAGGGGAACTCCTACAATGAGCAGTTCTTC. This encodes CASAQGNSYNEQFF.

This clonotype is medium-sized within its sample. Because the library targeted alpha chains, this beta chain is an off-target read whose size means little. This chain connects TRBV29-1 to TRBJ1-1, with 8 bases aligning to TRBD1. CDR1 is SQVTM and CDR2 is ANQGSEA in the germline V gene. V shed 7 bases and J 8 bases; nucleotides not matched to a gene: 9. The CDR3 is made up of 12 amino acids. The CDR3 nucleotides read TGCAGCGCCAGCGGGACAGGCAGAGAAGCTTTCTTT. Residues: CSASGTGREAFF.

This clonotype has a handful of counts. In a library made to pick up alpha chains, this beta chain is a stray read with a size that means little. The CDR3 is CASSLREADTQYF. DNA of the CDR3: TGTGCCAGCAGTTTGCGGGAGGCAGATACGCAGTATTTT. V gene TRBV12-3 or TRBV12-4 combines with J gene TRBJ2-3, with 8 bases fitting TRBD2. The CDR3 runs to 13 residues. Trimming at V came to 3 bases and at J to 4 bases, leaving 0 bases not matched to a gene.

This clonotype was found many times. This beta chain is off target for a library built for alpha chains, so its abundance means little. V usage is TRBV13 and J usage is TRBJ1-1; D unclear. Germline V gene sequence: CDR1 PRHDT, CDR2 FYEKMQ (reference sequence). V gave up 3 bases and J gave up 2 bases, with 10 bases separating them. The CDR3 is made up of 14 amino acids. DNA for the CDR3: TGTGCCAGCAGCTTCCCCCCGGGAAACACTGAAGCTTTCTTT. Translated, it gives CASSFPPGNTEAFF.

Concerning this clonotype: This beta chain is an off-target read within a library intended for alpha chains, so its frequency means little. The chain combines TRBV7-2 with TRBJ1-6; TRBD1 agrees at 7 bases. With 4 bases clipped from V and 9 bases from J, the junction kept 12 bases outside the gene matches. The CDR3 totals 16 residues. CDR1 and CDR2 from the germline V gene are SGHTA and FQGNSA. Here the CDR3 reads CASSYTGDPVRSPLHF. The DNA for the CDR3 is TGTGCCAGCAGCTATACAGGGGATCCGGTTCGTTCACCCCTCCACTTT.

This clonotype appeared many times. The library was prepared for alpha chains; this beta chain is a stray read, so its frequency means little. The DNA of the CDR3 is TGCGCCAGCAGCTTGTTTGCCCGGTACCAAGAGACCCAGTACTTC. Residues: CASSLFARYQETQYF. The chain couples TRBV5-1 to TRBJ2-5; D is unclear. Between the trimmed V and J ends, which lost 1 base and 0 bases, there was a span of 10 bases. The CDR3 spans 15 residues. The V gene's germline CDR1 is SGHRS and CDR2 YFSETQ.

This clonotype appeared many times. Because the library targeted alpha chains, this beta chain is an off-target read whose size means little. The CDR3 reads CASSLRTGGNSPLHF. The CDR3 nucleotides are TGTGCCAGCAGCCTTCGGACAGGCGGTAATTCACCCCTCCACTTT. The chain links TRBV27 to TRBJ1-6; 7 nucleotides line up with TRBD1. J was trimmed by 6 bases and V by 6 bases; bases with no gene match: 8. The germline gives CDR1 MNHEY, CDR2 SMNVEV (reference sequence). This CDR3 spans 15 amino acids.

The table lists this clonotype with many counts. Because the library targeted alpha chains, this beta chain is an off-target read whose size means little. V gene TRBV6-2 or TRBV6-3 combines with J gene TRBJ2-3; D not resolved. V dropped 7 bases and J dropped 2 bases, with 19 bases sitting between them. The CDR3 is 16 amino acids. The germline V gene has CDR1 MNHEY and CDR2 SVGEGT. The CDR3, as DNA: TGTGCCAGCAATACCCCCTCAGCAACGTCCACAGATACGCAGTATTTT. Its translation: CASNTPSATSTDTQYF.

This clonotype was seen at least ten times. A library prepared for alpha chains yielded this beta chain as an off-target read; its size is of little meaning. The chain uses TRBV7-2 and TRBJ2-4, with D perhaps TRBD2 (6 bases). CDR1 and CDR2 from the germline V gene are SGHTA and FQGNSA. The CDR3 totals 18 residues. The V end was cut by 8 bases, the J end by 0 bases, with 23 bases between. The CDR3 sequence: CASSRRAPGSIAKNIQYF. CDR3 sequence (DNA): TGTGCCAGCTCCCGGAGGGCCCCGGGTTCCATAGCCAAAAACATTCAGTACTTC.

This clonotype has at least ten counts. The size of this beta chain means little, since it is a stray read in a library made for alpha chains. This chain uses TRBV2 with TRBJ2-2; weak D call: TRBD2 (6 bases). Trimming pared 5 bases from V and 0 bases from J, leaving 10 bases between. Per germline, CDR1 SNHLY and CDR2 FYNNEI. The CDR3 has 15 residues. The CDR3 region is CASSRDFSNTGELFF. DNA of the CDR3: TGTGCCAGCAGTAGGGACTTTTCGAACACCGGGGAGCTGTTTTTT.

The sample holds many counts of this clonotype. The library was prepared for alpha chains; this beta chain is a stray read, so its frequency means little. This sequence joins TRBV5-5 and TRBJ1-2; D gene uncertain. With 2 bases removed from V and 8 bases from J, the gap between germline ends came to 13 bases. This CDR3 contains 13 residues. CDR1 and CDR2 from the germline V gene are SGHKS and YYEKEE (reference sequence). Here the CDR3 reads CASSLPAVYGYTF. CDR3 sequence (DNA): TGTGCCAGCAGCTTACCCGCAGTTTACGGCTACACCTTC.

This clonotype qualifies as medium-sized (0.01 to 0.1%). This beta chain is an unintended read in a library built for alpha chains; its size means little. The chain employs TRBV7-3 and TRBJ1-1; TRBD1 is a possible D gene (6 bases). V dropped 6 bases and J dropped 1 base, with 12 bases sitting between them. Germline lookup yields CDR1 SGHTA and CDR2 FQGTGA. The CDR3 runs to 14 residues. The CDR3 bases are TGTGCCAGCAGTTTGGGACACTCGAACACTGAAGCTTTCTTT. This gives the protein CASSLGHSNTEAFF.

Details on this clonotype: The library was prepared for alpha chains; this beta chain is a stray read, so its frequency means little. V is TRBV7-3 and J is TRBJ2-3; 11 bases line up with TRBD2. This CDR3 spans 14 amino acids. V shed 5 bases, J shed 4 bases, and the junction held 2 bases outside the gene matches. Germline V gene data show CDR1 as SGHTA and CDR2 as FQGTGA. Here the CDR3 reads CASSASGRSDTQYF. The CDR3 DNA reads as TGTGCCAGCAGCGCTAGCGGGAGGTCAGATACGCAGTATTTT.

This clonotype has a handful of counts. Because the library targeted alpha chains, this beta chain is an off-target read whose size means little. DNA of the CDR3: TGTGCCAGCTCATTGACAGGAGAATATGGCTACACCTTC. This sequence encodes CASSLTGEYGYTF. The chain couples TRBV18 to TRBJ1-2, with D possibly matching TRBD1 (6 bases). The germline CDR1 and CDR2 sequences are KGHSH and LQKENI. CDR3 size: 13 residues. V was cut by 5 bases and J by 5 bases, with 12 bases left in between. The full variable domain, in which reference TRBV18 and TRBJ1-2 provide the parts outside the CDR3, is NAGVMQNPRHLVRRRGQEARLRCSPMKGHSHVYWYRQLPEEGLKFMVYLQKENIIDESGMPKERFSAEFPKEGPSILRIQQVVRGDSAAYFCASSLTGEYGYTFGSGTRLTVV.

This clonotype was recorded at least ten times. A library prepared for alpha chains yielded this beta chain as an off-target read; its size is of little meaning. The V gene is TRBV5-1, the J gene TRBJ2-7, with TRBD1 matching over 10 bases. The germline gives CDR1 SGHRS, CDR2 YFSETQ. This CDR3 is 12 amino acids long. Trimming at V came to 8 bases and at J to 4 bases, leaving 3 bases not matched to a gene. The CDR3 nucleotides read TGCGCCAGTACGGGACAGGGGTACGAGCAGTACTTC. Its protein product is CASTGQGYEQYF.

At least ten counts were recorded for this clonotype. The library was designed around alpha chains, so this beta chain is a stray read whose abundance carries little weight. J is TRBJ1-1 and V is TRBV7-9; D perhaps matches TRBD1 (6 bases). In germline, CDR1 is SEHNR, CDR2 FQNEAQ (reference sequence). The CDR3 covers 13 residues. The ends were cut back, 10 bases at V and 6 bases at J, with 18 bases in the middle. The CDR3 loop is CATKGGRGAEAFF. CDR3 bases: TGTGCCACTAAGGGGGGCCGAGGAGCTGAAGCTTTCTTT.

A word on this clonotype: Possible read error: a much larger clone is one base away. A library made for alpha chains picked up this beta chain off target, so its size means little. The chain uses TRBV2 and TRBJ1-1; D ambiguous. The CDR3 loop spans 14 amino acids. Looked up from germline, CDR1 is SNHLY and CDR2 is FYNNEI. The CDR3 sequence: CASSEPKMNAEAFF. In DNA form, the CDR3 reads TGTGCCAGCAGTGAACCCAAGATGAACGCTGAAGCTTTCTTT. Combining the CDR3 with reference TRBV2 and TRBJ1-1 gives the whole variable domain EPEVTQTPSHQVTQMGQEVILRCVPISNHLYFYWYRQILGQKVEFLVSFYNNEISEKSEIFDDQFSVERPDGSNFTLKIRSTKLEDSAMYFCASSEPKMNAEAFFGQGTRLTVV.

This clonotype was found many times. A library prepared for alpha chains yielded this beta chain as an off-target read; its size is of little meaning. This chain uses TRBV4-1 with TRBJ2-7; possible D gene TRBD1, 6 bases. CDR1 is MGHRA, CDR2 YSYEKL, per germline. Deletions cut 6 bases from V and 3 bases from J, with 21 bases between. This CDR3 has 16 amino acids. The CDR3 DNA follows: TGCGCCAGCAGGTTAGAGGGCCAGGGGATAATCTACGAGCAGTACGTC. It translates to CASRLEGQGIIYEQYV.

This clonotype was seen repeatedly, ten times or more. This beta chain is an unintended read in a library built for alpha chains; its size means little. The V and J genes are TRBV4-3 and TRBJ1-1; D is unresolved. The CDR3 runs to 15 residues. The V and J ends lost 1 base and 4 bases respectively, with 13 bases between them. Germline assignment: CDR1 LGHNA and CDR2 YSLEER. CDR3 coding DNA: TGCGCCAGCAGCCAAGGGCAGATCATGGGCACTGAAGCTTTCTTT. It is translated as CASSQGQIMGTEAFF.

Ten or more counts support this clonotype. As an off-target read in a library built for alpha chains, this beta chain has a frequency of little significance. V gene TRBV7-8 combines with J gene TRBJ2-1; D is perhaps TRBD1 (6 bases). CDR3 length: 16 amino acids. The germline V gene encodes CDR1 SGHVS and CDR2 FQNEAQ. The germline V and J ends were trimmed by 1 base and 4 bases, with 14 bases remaining between them. The CDR3 here is CASSLGMGTHYNEQFF. The CDR3 nucleotides read TGTGCCAGCAGCTTAGGTATGGGGACACATTACAATGAGCAGTTCTTC.

This clonotype was seen ten or more times. This beta chain is a stray read from a library made for alpha chains; its abundance is not meaningful. The chain recombines TRBV5-1 with TRBJ1-5; no definite D call. V lost 2 bases, J lost 0 bases, and 3 bases lay in between. The CDR3 totals 13 residues. Germline V CDR1 and CDR2: SGHRS, YFSETQ. The CDR3 DNA is TGCGCCAGCAGCTTCGGTAGCAATCAGCCCCAGCATTTT. It translates to CASSFGSNQPQHF.

This clonotype occurred many times. For a library built for alpha chains, this beta chain is a stray read; little rests on its size. The chain recombines TRBV2 with TRBJ1-6, with D unresolved. V gave up 6 bases and J gave up 5 bases, with 5 bases separating them. The V gene's germline CDR1 is SNHLY and CDR2 FYNNEI. The CDR3 loop spans 12 amino acids. This CDR3 reads CASRQNNSPLHF. CDR3 bases: TGTGCCAGCAGGCAGAATAATTCACCCCTCCACTTT.

Ten or more counts support this clonotype. Its ends do not fully match the called genes, so a read error is possible. Since it is a stray read in a library aimed at alpha chains, this beta chain has a size that is not meaningful. V and J are TRBV7-7 and TRBJ1-1; D gene uncertain. CDR1 and CDR2 from the germline V gene are SSHAT and FNYEAQ (reference sequence). CDR3 length equals 13 residues. CDR3 amino acids: CASSFRQNTEAFF. CDR3 bases: TGTGCTAGCAGCTTTCGGCAGAACACTGAAGCTTTCTTT.